This T cell receptor beta chain is from a study of regulatory T cells in long-lasting Graves disease. Time point here: persistent/refractory GD, antithyroid drugs over 5 years with positive TRAb. The authors made the TCR library using RNA they extracted from PBMCs. This clonotype was seen only a few times. According to the study, TCR beta libraries were built with iRepertoire HTBI primers and CDR3-region Arm-PCR. In the authors' methods: Sequenced samples collectively carried about 62 TRBV and 14 TRBJ segments. TCRdb passed the multiplex PCR reads through MiXCR, listing each CDR3 protein once. The V and J calls come from TCRdb's annotation, not from the publication. This sample has 700,000 or so distinct CDR3 sequences, with 30% found just once. Deletions cut 3 bases from V and 2 bases from J, with 7 bases between. The CDR3 has 13 amino acids. Germline values: CDR1 SGHDN, CDR2 FVKESK.

This material consisted of peripheral blood mononuclear cells (PBMCs), taken when the disease was refractory, from a patient treated with antithyroid drugs. The chain has TRBV14 and TRBJ1-2; unclear D gene. The TCR originated in a female donor with Graves disease. CDR3 region: CASSHEENYGYTF. The CDR3 DNA reads TGTGCCAGCAGCCATGAAGAGAACTATGGCTACACCTTC. The full variable domain, completed using reference TRBV14 and TRBJ1-2, is EAGVTQFPSHSVIEKGQTVTLRCDPISGHDNLYWYRRVMGKEIKFLLHFVKESKQDESGMPNNRFLAERTGGTYSTLKVQPAELEDSGVYFCASSHEENYGYTFGSGTRLTVV.